This is a list of T cell receptor beta chains from one sample in a study of blood T cell repertoires in COVID-19. The method was immunoSEQ multiplex PCR; TCRdb's version includes in-frame clones alone and lacks a portion of them. The profile covers roughly 250,000 clones, with about four fifths appearing a single time and over 8% taken by the ten largest. Material: peripheral blood. Receptor source: a woman of 80 years or more with acute or convalescent COVID-19. The CDR3 runs from the conserved cysteine through the conserved F or W. The order of the fields is V gene, J gene, clone size, D gene, CDR3 DNA, CDR3 protein. D genes are given only for firm matches. The size field is filled for only some rows; it gives once, few, many or a size class.

TRBV6-5,TRBJ1-5,NA,TRBD1,TGTGCCAGCAGTTACTCGAGGCAGGGGGATCAGCCCCAGCATTTT,CASSYSRQGDQPQHF
TRBV5-6,TRBJ1-4,NA,NA,TGTGCCAGCAGCTTATCGGGACTCCCTCTTGGGGCTAATGAAAAACTGTTTTTT,CASSLSGLPLGANEKLFF
TRBV2,TRBJ2-7,once,NA,TGTGCCAGCAGTGCCCCGGTGCGCGAGGGGTACTTC,CASSAPVREGYF
TRBV7-2,TRBJ2-7,few,TRBD1,TGTGCCAGCAGCTTAGAGGCAGGGGGCCCCTACGAGCAGTACTTC,CASSLEAGGPYEQYF
TRBV27,TRBJ1-5,NA,NA,TGTGCCAGCAGTGACACAGGGAAATCGGGCAATCAGCCCCAGCATTTT,CASSDTGKSGNQPQHF
TRBV11-2,TRBJ1-2,NA,NA,TGTGCCAGCAGCTTCAGTTCTGGCGGCTACACCTTC,CASSFSSGGYTF
TRBV11-2,TRBJ2-3,NA,TRBD2,TGTGCCAGCAGCCTCTGGACTAGCGGGGGTAAAACAGATACGCAGTATTTT,CASSLWTSGGKTDTQYF
TRBV5-1,TRBJ2-7,NA,NA,TGCGCCAGCATGGACAGCTCCTACGAGCAGTACTTC,CASMDSSYEQYF
TRBV6-5,TRBJ1-3,NA,TRBD1,TGTGCCAGCACCGGGACAGGGACGAACACCATATATTTT,CASTGTGTNTIYF
TRBV7-9,TRBJ1-6,NA,NA,TGTGCCAGCAGCTTAGATGTCAGCGATTCACCCCTCCACTTT,CASSLDVSDSPLHF
TRBV19,TRBJ1-1,NA,TRBD1,TGTGCCAGTAGTATACTTGGACAGGGGGGCCTGAGGTTTGAAGCTTTCTTT,CASSILGQGGLRFEAFF
TRBV11-2,TRBJ2-4,NA,NA,TGTGCCAGCAGCTTAGTGCAGGTGGGCATTCAGTACTTC,CASSLVQVGIQYF
TRBV28,TRBJ1-5,NA,NA,TGTGCCAGCACCACAGGGTACCAGCCCCAGCATTTT,CASTTGYQPQHF
TRBV3-1/TRBV3-2,TRBJ2-7,NA,NA,TGTGCCAGCAGCCAAGCTTGGGAGGCCGAGCAGTACTTC,CASSQAWEAEQYF
TRBV11-2,TRBJ1-5,once,NA,TGTGCCAGCAGCTTGGGGACTGATCAGCCCCAGCATTTT,CASSLGTDQPQHF
TRBV7-6,TRBJ1-4,NA,NA,TGTGCCAGCAGCCTAGGTACAGTTGAAAAACTGTTTTTT,CASSLGTVEKLFF
TRBV14,TRBJ1-2,few,TRBD1,TGTGCCAGCAGCTCCACTACAGGGGGTTATGGCTACACCTTC,CASSSTTGGYGYTF
TRBV28,TRBJ2-7,NA,NA,TGTGCCAGCAGTGGAGGGACGAGCTCCTACGAGCAGTACTTC,CASSGGTSSYEQYF
TRBV4-1,TRBJ1-5,NA,NA,TGCGCCAGCAGCCAAGAGGGGGGATATAGCAATCAGCCCCAGCATTTT,CASSQEGGYSNQPQHF
TRBV20-1,TRBJ1-1,once,NA,TGCAGTGCTGGGGCCCACGGTGAAGCTTTCTTT,CSAGAHGEAFF